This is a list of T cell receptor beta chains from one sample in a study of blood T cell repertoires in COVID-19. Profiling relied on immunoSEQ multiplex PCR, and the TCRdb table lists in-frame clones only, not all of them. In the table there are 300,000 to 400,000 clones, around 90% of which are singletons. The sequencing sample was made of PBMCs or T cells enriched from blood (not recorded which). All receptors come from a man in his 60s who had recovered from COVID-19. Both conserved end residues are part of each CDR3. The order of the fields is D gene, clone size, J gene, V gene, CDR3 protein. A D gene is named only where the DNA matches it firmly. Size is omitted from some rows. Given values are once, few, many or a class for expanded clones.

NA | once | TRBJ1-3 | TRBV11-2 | CASSLVSGNTIYF
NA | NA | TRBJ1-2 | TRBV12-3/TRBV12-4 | CASSFKVRVGYTF
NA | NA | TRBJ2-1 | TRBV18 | CASSPKRVSSYNEQFF
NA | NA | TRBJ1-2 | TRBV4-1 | CASSQETTPYGYTF
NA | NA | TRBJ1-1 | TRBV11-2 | CASSLSGGGNTEAFF
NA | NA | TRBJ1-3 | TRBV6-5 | CASTMVSDTIYF
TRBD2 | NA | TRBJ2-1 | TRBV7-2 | CASSLAYSGGGSYNEQFF
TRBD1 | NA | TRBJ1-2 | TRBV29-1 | CSVVDRKDGYTF
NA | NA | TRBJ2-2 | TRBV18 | CASSPPTLGTGELFF
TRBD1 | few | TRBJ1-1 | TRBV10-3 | CAMGQGAEAFF
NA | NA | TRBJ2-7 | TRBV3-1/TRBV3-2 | CASSQVYGGAFEQYF
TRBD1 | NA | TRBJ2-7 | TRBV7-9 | CASTGTGMSEQYF
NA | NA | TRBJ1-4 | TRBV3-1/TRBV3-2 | CASSSQGTNEKLFF
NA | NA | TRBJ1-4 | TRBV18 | CASSPTRTVGEKLFF
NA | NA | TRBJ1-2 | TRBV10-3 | CAISESGSLTYGYTF
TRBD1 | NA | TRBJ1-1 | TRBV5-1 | CASSLWGQAGNTEAFF
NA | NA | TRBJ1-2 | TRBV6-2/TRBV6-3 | CASSYSYGANYGYTF
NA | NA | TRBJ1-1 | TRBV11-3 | CASSIIENTEAFF
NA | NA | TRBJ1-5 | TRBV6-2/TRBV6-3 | CASSYVGDSNQPQHF
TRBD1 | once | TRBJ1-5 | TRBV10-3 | CASARDRDQPQHF
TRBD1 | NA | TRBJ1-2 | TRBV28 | CASSPPGQLLKF
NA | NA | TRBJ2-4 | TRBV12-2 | CASRLADRAVVKNIQYF
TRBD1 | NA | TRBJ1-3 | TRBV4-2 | CASSQEGTGGPSGNTIYF
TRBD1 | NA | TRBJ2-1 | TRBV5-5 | CASSFTGVDEQFF